The 13 T cell receptor beta chains listed next were all sequenced from one sample in a study of cytomegalovirus exposure and HLA in healthy donors. The assay was immunoSEQ multiplex PCR, and TCRdb's table has in-frame clones only and misses some. The sample lists 80,000 to 90,000 clones; approximately 96% were seen once. The sequenced sample was PBMCs. These TCRs come from a man younger than 35 in good health and CMV-seronegative.

This chain joins TRBV4-1 and TRBJ2-3; weak D call: TRBD2 (6 bases). This CDR3 is 14 amino acids long. Trimming pared 7 bases from V and 1 base from J, leaving 12 bases between. Germline V CDR1 and CDR2: MGHRA, YSYEKL. CDR3 residues: CASKDGGGTDTQYF. CDR3 coding DNA: TGCGCCAGCAAGGACGGCGGGGGCACAGATACGCAGTATTTT.

This chain uses TRBV6-6 with TRBJ2-7, with 7 bases matching TRBD1. Germline values: CDR1 MNHNY, CDR2 SVGAGI (reference sequence). The CDR3 runs 16 residues. J was trimmed by 2 bases and V by 2 bases; bases with no gene match: 9. Written as DNA, the CDR3 is TGTGCCAGCAGTTACAGGGCCGGGACAGAGACCTACGAGCAGTACTTC. It specifies CASSYRAGTETYEQYF.

The chain links TRBV30 to TRBJ1-1; D is unresolved. Per the germline V gene, CDR1 is GTSNPN and CDR2 is SVGIG (reference sequence). The CDR3 is 14 residues long. V was cut by 0 bases and J by 1 base, with 9 bases left in between. Written as DNA, the CDR3 is TGTGCCTGGAGTGTAGTACGGGGGAACACTGAAGCTTTCTTT. Translating it yields CAWSVVRGNTEAFF.

The chain couples TRBV6-5 to TRBJ1-1; TRBD1 matches at 7 bases. With 6 bases clipped from V and 3 bases from J, the junction kept 7 bases outside the gene matches. This CDR3 is built from 14 residues. Per germline, CDR1 MNHEY and CDR2 SVGAGI. CDR3 in DNA: TGTGCCAGCAGCGACAGGGCCTGGGACACTGAAGCTTTCTTT. It codes for CASSDRAWDTEAFF.

The chain is built from TRBV28 and TRBJ1-1; D is perhaps TRBD1 (6 bases). The V end lost 1 base, the J end lost 4 bases, and 13 bases lay between the germline ends. In germline, CDR1 is MDHEN, CDR2 SYDVKM. This CDR3 contains 15 residues. The CDR3 protein is CASSLSPTGFTEAFF. The CDR3 bases are TGTGCCAGCAGTTTATCCCCCACAGGGTTCACTGAAGCTTTCTTT.

This chain joins TRBV4-1 and TRBJ2-3; weak D call: TRBD1 (5 bases). The V end was cut by 1 base, the J end by 5 bases, with 13 bases between. The germline CDR1 and CDR2 sequences are MGHRA and YSYEKL. This CDR3 has 15 amino acids. The CDR3 nucleotides read TGCGCCAGCAGCCAAGTTATACAGGCTCTAGATACGCAGTATTTT. Protein sequence: CASSQVIQALDTQYF.

The genes are TRBV15 and TRBJ2-7; D perhaps matches TRBD2 (5 bases). V was pared by 1 base and J by 5 bases, with 15 bases between. This CDR3 comprises 15 residues. CDR1 LNHNV and CDR2 YYDKDF come from the germline V gene (reference sequence). The CDR3 bases are TGTGCCACCAGCAGAGCTGGACTCCAAGGAAACGAGCAGTACGTC. Translating gives CATSRAGLQGNEQYV.

The chain is built from TRBV5-4 and TRBJ2-3; no firm D call. The CDR3 extends over 16 amino acids. V lost 6 bases to trimming and J lost 0 bases, with 17 bases between them. In germline, CDR1 is SGHNT, CDR2 YYREEE (reference sequence). CDR3 DNA: TGTGCCAGCACCCGCGGTACCCATCAAAGCACAGATACGCAGTATTTT. Translating it yields CASTRGTHQSTDTQYF.

The gene calls are TRBV6-1 and TRBJ1-2; D ambiguous. V gave up 4 bases and J gave up 0 bases, with 12 bases separating them. The germline gives CDR1 MNHNS, CDR2 SASEGT. This CDR3 spans 15 amino acids. The CDR3 reads CASSAVGITNYGYTF. The CDR3 bases are TGTGCCAGCAGTGCGGTCGGTATTACTAACTATGGCTACACCTTC.

The table lists this clone with a count of one. This sequence joins TRBV5-8 and TRBJ1-3; 7 positions agree with TRBD1. This CDR3 has 14 residues. V trimming: 4 bases; J trimming: 2 bases; junction bases outside the gene matches: 3. Germline CDR1 is SGHTS and CDR2 is YDEGEE. The CDR3 DNA reads as TGTGCCAGCAGCGCCGGGACAGCTGGAAACACCATATATTTT. This gives the protein CASSAGTAGNTIYF.

This clone has a handful of counts. V and J are TRBV5-6 and TRBJ2-7; D remains ambiguous. This CDR3 comprises 14 residues. V was cut by 5 bases and J by 3 bases, with 15 bases left in between. Germline V gives CDR1 SGHDT, CDR2 YYEEEE. The CDR3 here is CASRWASSSYEQYF. CDR3 coding DNA: TGTGCCAGCAGATGGGCCAGTTCGAGCTACGAGCAGTACTTC.

CDR3: CATRTSGTSTGELFF. Written as DNA, the CDR3 is TGTGCCACCAGGACTAGCGGGACAAGCACCGGGGAGCTGTTTTTT. V gene TRBV10-3 combines with J gene TRBJ2-2; 12 bases agree with TRBD2. Looked up from germline, CDR1 is ENHRY and CDR2 is SYGVKD. The V gene end was trimmed by 10 bases and the J gene end by 4 bases; junction bases not matched to a gene: 7. The CDR3 totals 15 residues.

The rearrangement uses TRBV5-4 and TRBJ2-1; the match to TRBD1 covers 7 bases. This CDR3 is 15 amino acids long. V dropped 3 bases and J dropped 12; count of bases not matched to a gene: 15. CDR1 is SGHNT, CDR2 YYREEE, per germline (reference sequence). The CDR3 sequence is CASSSGQSWVFSQFF. In nucleotides, the CDR3 is TGTGCCAGCAGCTCGGGACAGAGTTGGGTCTTTTCGCAGTTCTTC. Full variable domain (remainder filled in from reference TRBV5-4 and TRBJ2-1): ETGVTQSPTHLIKTRGQQVTLRCSSQSGHNTVSWYQQALGQGPQFIFQYYREEENGRGNFPPRFSGLQFPNYSSELNVNALELDDSALYLCASSSGQSWVFSQFFGPGTRLTVL.